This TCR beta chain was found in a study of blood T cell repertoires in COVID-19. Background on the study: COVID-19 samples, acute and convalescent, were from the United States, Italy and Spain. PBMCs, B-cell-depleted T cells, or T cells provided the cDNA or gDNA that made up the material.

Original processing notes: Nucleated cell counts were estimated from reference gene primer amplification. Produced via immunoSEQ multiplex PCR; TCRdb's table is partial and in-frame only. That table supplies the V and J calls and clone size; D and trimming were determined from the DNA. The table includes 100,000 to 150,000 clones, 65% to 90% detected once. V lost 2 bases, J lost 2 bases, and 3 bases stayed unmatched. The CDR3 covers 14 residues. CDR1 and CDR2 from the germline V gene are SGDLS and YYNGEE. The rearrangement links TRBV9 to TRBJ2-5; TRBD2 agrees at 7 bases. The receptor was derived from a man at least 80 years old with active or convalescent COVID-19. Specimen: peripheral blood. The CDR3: CASSVGTTQETQYF. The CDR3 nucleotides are TGTGCCAGCAGCGTCGGGACTACACAAGAGACCCAGTACTTC. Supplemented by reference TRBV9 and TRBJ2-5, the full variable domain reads DSGVTQTPKHLITATGQRVTLRCSPRSGDLSVYWYQQSLDQGLQFLIQYYNGEERAKGNILERFSAQQFPDLHSELNLSSLELGDSALYFCASSVGTTQETQYFGPGTRLLVL.